This T cell receptor beta chain originates from a study of blood T cell repertoires in COVID-19. Study details: The United States, Italy and Spain provided the acute and convalescent COVID-19 samples. PBMCs, B-cell-depleted T cells, or T cells provided the cDNA or gDNA that made up the material.

J lost 8 bases, V lost 8 bases, and 11 bases had no gene match. Germline-derived CDR1 and CDR2 are SNHLY and FYNNEI. This CDR3 spans 13 amino acids. Original data processing: Estimates of nucleated cell counts were drawn from the amplification of reference gene primers. The method was immunoSEQ multiplex PCR; TCRdb's version includes in-frame clones alone and lacks a portion of them. The DNA gave D and trimming, while V, J and clone size come from that table. This sample carries approximately 250,000 clones, about 91% of them seen once, and the ten largest clones take roughly 1.2%. V is TRBV2 and J is TRBJ2-5, with 7 bases matching TRBD1. The receptor was derived from a woman aged 40 to 49 with acute COVID-19. The sample taken for sequencing was PBMCs or T cells enriched from blood (not recorded which). This CDR3 is CASRDSPPSTQYF. The CDR3 coding sequence is TGTGCCAGCCGGGACAGTCCGCCGTCAACCCAGTACTTC.